A selection of T cell receptor beta chains follows, all from one sample in a study of blood T cell repertoires in COVID-19. Libraries were prepared by immunoSEQ multiplex PCR; TCRdb keeps only in-frame clonotypes and omits some of them. The sample shows roughly 280,000 clones, around 89% of them seen only once. The material sequenced was PBMCs or T cells enriched from blood (not recorded which). All receptors derive from a woman between 25 and 40 years old with acute COVID-19. The CDR3 runs from the conserved cysteine through the conserved F or W. The D gene is left open where the match is weak. Rows may omit the clone size; those that give it use once, few, many or a size class.

NA,TRBV19,TRBD1,TRBJ1-5,CATGQGLNQPQHF,TGTGCCACGGGACAGGGCCTAAATCAGCCCCAGCATTTT
NA,TRBV5-5,NA,TRBJ1-5,CASSIGESNQPQHF,TGTGCCAGCAGTATAGGAGAGAGCAATCAGCCCCAGCATTTT
NA,TRBV7-9,TRBD2,TRBJ2-1,CASSLLAGPNEQFF,TGTGCCAGCAGCTTACTAGCGGGACCAAATGAGCAGTTCTTC
NA,TRBV5-1,TRBD1,TRBJ1-4,CASTPGQGREKLFF,TGCGCCAGCACCCCGGGACAGGGGCGTGAAAAACTGTTTTTT
few,TRBV14,NA,TRBJ2-1,CASSRVTESQFF,TGTGCCAGCAGCCGAGTTACAGAATCGCAGTTCTTC
NA,TRBV11-2,TRBD2,TRBJ2-7,CASSPSSGRNYEQYF,TGTGCCAGCAGCCCCAGTAGCGGGAGAAACTACGAGCAGTACTTC
NA,TRBV18,NA,TRBJ2-5,CASSPREPQETQYF,TGTGCCAGCTCACCAAGAGAGCCACAAGAGACCCAGTACTTC
NA,TRBV30,NA,TRBJ1-5,CAWRVQGSAYQPQHF,TGTGCCTGGAGAGTACAGGGCTCGGCGTATCAGCCCCAGCATTTT
once,TRBV5-1,NA,TRBJ2-5,CASSSQETQYF,TGCGCCAGCAGCTCGCAAGAGACCCAGTACTTC
NA,TRBV27,TRBD2,TRBJ2-1,CASSLLAGGLVEQFF,TGTGCCAGCAGTTTGCTAGCGGGAGGTTTGGTTGAGCAGTTCTTC
NA,TRBV13,TRBD1,TRBJ2-2,CASSTGDTGELFF,TGTGCCAGCAGCACAGGGGACACCGGGGAGCTGTTTTTT
NA,TRBV7-3,TRBD2,TRBJ2-1,CASSRTSGNLYNEQFF,TGTGCCAGCAGCCGGACTAGCGGGAACCTCTACAATGAGCAGTTCTTC
NA,TRBV9,TRBD1,TRBJ1-5,CASRPGTGAHQPQHF,TGTGCCAGCCGTCCCGGGACAGGGGCCCATCAGCCCCAGCATTTT
NA,TRBV29-1,TRBD1,TRBJ1-2,CSVGGTGTNYGYTF,TGCAGCGTTGGCGGGACAGGGACCAACTATGGCTACACCTTC
NA,TRBV15,NA,TRBJ2-1,CATSRDISGLGSYNEQFF,TGTGCCACCAGCAGAGATATTAGCGGATTAGGCTCCTACAATGAGCAGTTCTTC
few,TRBV24-1,NA,TRBJ2-7,CATSDVLSSGEQYF,TGTGCCACCAGTGACGTACTAAGTTCCGGCGAGCAGTACTTC
NA,TRBV19,TRBD1,TRBJ2-1,CASSFGTGGYDEQFF,TGTGCCAGTAGTTTCGGGACAGGGGGCTATGATGAGCAGTTCTTC
NA,TRBV27,NA,TRBJ1-1,CASSFTSSRAGLNTEAFF,TGTGCCAGCAGTTTTACCTCCTCCCGAGCGGGGTTGAACACTGAAGCTTTCTTT
NA,TRBV7-3,TRBD2,TRBJ2-1,CASSPAGLAAYNEQFF,TGTGCCAGCAGCCCCGCGGGGCTAGCGGCCTACAATGAGCAGTTCTTC
NA,TRBV21-1,NA,TRBJ2-2,CASSTGQENTGELFF,TGTGCCAGCAGCACGGGACAGGAGAACACCGGGGAGCTGTTTTTT
NA,TRBV6-4,NA,TRBJ2-7,CASSVGGPPYEQYF,TGTGCCAGCAGTGTGGGGGGTCCACCCTACGAGCAGTACTTC
NA,TRBV4-1,NA,TRBJ1-2,CASSQVTGDGNYGYTF,TGCGCCAGCAGCCAAGTTACCGGGGATGGTAACTATGGCTACACCTTC
NA,TRBV19,NA,TRBJ2-1,CASSRTSTSYNEQFF,TGTGCCAGTAGCCGAACTAGCACGTCCTACAATGAGCAGTTCTTC
NA,TRBV6-6,TRBD1,TRBJ2-7,CASSRSGGLYEQYF,TGTGCCAGCAGTCGATCAGGGGGTCTGTACGAGCAGTACTTC
NA,TRBV7-2,NA,TRBJ1-4,CASSLVLEGEKLFF,TGTGCCAGCAGCTTAGTGTTAGAGGGCGAAAAACTGTTTTTT
NA,TRBV2,NA,TRBJ2-3,CASSGTLPTDTQYF,TGTGCCAGCAGTGGGACACTCCCAACAGATACGCAGTATTTT
once,TRBV19,NA,TRBJ2-7,CASSIAGLPDEQYF,TGTGCCAGTAGTATAGCGGGACTTCCCGACGAGCAGTACTTC
NA,TRBV11-2,TRBD2,TRBJ2-7,CASSLLAGDSEQYF,TGTGCCAGCAGCTTGCTAGCGGGAGATTCCGAGCAGTACTTC
NA,TRBV25-1,NA,TRBJ1-1,CASSELGGPRAFF,TGTGCCAGCAGTGAACTGGGGGGGCCGAGAGCTTTCTTT
NA,TRBV13,NA,TRBJ1-1,CASSPKMGFGARTEAFF,TGTGCCAGCAGCCCTAAAATGGGGTTTGGGGCCCGAACTGAAGCTTTCTTT
NA,TRBV5-1,NA,TRBJ2-3,CASQVISTDTQYF,TGCGCCAGCCAGGTTATTTCGACAGATACGCAGTATTTT
NA,TRBV28,NA,TRBJ1-6,CASNQQGFYNSPLHF,TGTGCCAGCAACCAACAGGGTTTTTATAATTCACCCCTCCACTTT
once,TRBV5-6,TRBD2,TRBJ2-3,CASSLVGSGSSPDTQYF,TGTGCCAGCAGCTTGGTTGGTAGCGGGAGTTCCCCAGATACGCAGTATTTT
few,TRBV19,NA,TRBJ1-5,CASSLEGTFSNQPQHF,TGTGCCAGTAGTCTCGAGGGGACATTTAGCAATCAGCCCCAGCATTTT
NA,TRBV6-2/TRBV6-3,NA,TRBJ2-3,CASSPLSDTQYF,TGTGCCAGCAGCCCTTTATCCGATACGCAGTATTTT
NA,TRBV28,TRBD2,TRBJ2-7,CASGLAGEDEQYF,TGTGCCAGCGGACTAGCGGGAGAGGACGAGCAGTACTTC
NA,TRBV7-9,TRBD2,TRBJ2-3,CASQGLAGGDTQYF,TGTGCCAGCCAGGGACTAGCGGGAGGAGATACGCAGTATTTT
NA,TRBV14,NA,TRBJ2-7,CASSQVGGDEQYF,TGTGCCAGCAGCCAAGTCGGTGGTGACGAGCAGTACTTC
NA,TRBV6-5,TRBD1,TRBJ2-7,CASNYRGGEQYF,TGTGCCAGCAACTACAGGGGCGGCGAGCAGTACTTC
NA,TRBV24-1,NA,TRBJ1-2,CATSDLAGEGYTF,TGTGCCACCAGTGATTTGGCAGGGGAAGGCTACACCTTC
NA,TRBV6-1,TRBD1,TRBJ1-1,CASSEVIQGARGTEAFF,TGTGCCAGCAGTGAAGTCATCCAGGGGGCGCGTGGAACTGAAGCTTTCTTT
NA,TRBV2,TRBD2,TRBJ2-1,CASSGASGYNEQFF,TGTGCCAGCAGTGGGGCTAGCGGTTACAATGAGCAGTTCTTC
once,TRBV4-1,NA,TRBJ2-1,CASSQDPAPREQFF,TGCGCCAGCAGCCAAGATCCAGCCCCGAGGGAGCAGTTCTTC
NA,TRBV15,TRBD1,TRBJ1-5,CATSSQGDQPQHF,TGTGCCACCAGCAGCCAGGGGGATCAGCCCCAGCATTTT
NA,TRBV19,NA,TRBJ2-2,CASSPTSAGELFF,TGTGCCAGTAGCCCGACTAGTGCCGGGGAGCTGTTTTTT
NA,TRBV4-2,TRBD2,TRBJ2-7,CASSQDFLAGVEQYF,TGTGCCAGCAGCCAAGATTTTCTAGCGGGAGTCGAGCAGTACTTC